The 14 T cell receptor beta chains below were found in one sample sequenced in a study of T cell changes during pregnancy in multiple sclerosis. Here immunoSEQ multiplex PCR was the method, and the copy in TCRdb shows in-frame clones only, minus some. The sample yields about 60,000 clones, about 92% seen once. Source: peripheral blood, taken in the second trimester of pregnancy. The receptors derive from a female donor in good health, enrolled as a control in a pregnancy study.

The CDR3 reads CASSLSLGGSGSPLHF. In DNA form, the CDR3 reads TGTGCCAGCAGCTTATCTCTGGGGGGGAGTGGTTCACCCCTCCACTTT. V usage is TRBV11-1 and J usage is TRBJ1-6; TRBD1 might be the D (5 bases). V lost 2 bases and J 9 bases, leaving 17 bases between the germline ends. The CDR3 length is 16 residues. Germline V gene lookup returns CDR1 SGHAT and CDR2 FQDESV (reference sequence).

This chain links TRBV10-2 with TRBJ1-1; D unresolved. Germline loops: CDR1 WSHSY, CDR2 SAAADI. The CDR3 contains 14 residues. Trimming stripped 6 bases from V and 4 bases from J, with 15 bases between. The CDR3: CASRTSDSFTEAFF. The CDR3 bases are TGCGCCAGCAGGACCTCCGACTCATTCACTGAAGCTTTCTTT.

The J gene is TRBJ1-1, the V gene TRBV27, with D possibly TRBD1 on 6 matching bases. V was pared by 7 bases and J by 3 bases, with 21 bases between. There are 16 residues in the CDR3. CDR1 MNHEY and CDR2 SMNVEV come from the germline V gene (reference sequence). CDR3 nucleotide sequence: TGTGCCAGCAAAGAGGGTGAATCAGGGGAGTACACTGAAGCTTTCTTT. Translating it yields CASKEGESGEYTEAFF.

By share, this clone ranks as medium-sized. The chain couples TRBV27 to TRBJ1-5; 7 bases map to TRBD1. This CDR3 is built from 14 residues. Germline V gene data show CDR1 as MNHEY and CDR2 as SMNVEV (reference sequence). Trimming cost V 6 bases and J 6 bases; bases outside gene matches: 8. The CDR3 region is CASSFHRGSQPQHF. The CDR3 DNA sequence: TGTGCCAGCAGCTTCCACAGGGGAAGTCAGCCCCAGCATTTT.

The CDR3 reads CASSPSTSDRAFNTGELFF. Written as DNA, the CDR3 is TGTGCCAGCAGCCCAAGCACCAGCGACAGGGCCTTTAACACCGGGGAGCTGTTTTTT. This chain joins TRBV11-2 and TRBJ2-2; 7 nucleotides agree with TRBD1. CDR1 SGHAT and CDR2 FQNNGV come from the germline V gene. The CDR3 has 19 residues. V trimming: 5 bases; J trimming: 2 bases; junction bases outside the gene matches: 17.

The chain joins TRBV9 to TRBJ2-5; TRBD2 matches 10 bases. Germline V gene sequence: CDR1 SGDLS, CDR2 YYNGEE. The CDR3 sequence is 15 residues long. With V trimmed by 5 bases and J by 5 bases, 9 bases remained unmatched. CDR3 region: CASSARGGLAETQYF. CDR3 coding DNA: TGTGCCAGCAGTGCAAGGGGGGGACTAGCGGAGACCCAGTACTTC.

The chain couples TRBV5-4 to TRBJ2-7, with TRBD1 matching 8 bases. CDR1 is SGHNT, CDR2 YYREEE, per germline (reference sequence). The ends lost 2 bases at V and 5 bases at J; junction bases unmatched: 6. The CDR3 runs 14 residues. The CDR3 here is CASSLQGGMNEQYF. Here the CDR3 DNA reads TGTGCCAGCAGCTTACAGGGGGGTATGAACGAGCAGTACTTC.

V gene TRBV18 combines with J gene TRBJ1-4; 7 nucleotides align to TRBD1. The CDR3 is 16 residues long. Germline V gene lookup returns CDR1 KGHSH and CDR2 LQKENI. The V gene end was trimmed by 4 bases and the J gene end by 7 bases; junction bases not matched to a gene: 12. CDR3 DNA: TGTGCCAGCTCACTGAACGGACAGGCCACGGGTGAAAAACTGTTTTTT. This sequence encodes CASSLNGQATGEKLFF.

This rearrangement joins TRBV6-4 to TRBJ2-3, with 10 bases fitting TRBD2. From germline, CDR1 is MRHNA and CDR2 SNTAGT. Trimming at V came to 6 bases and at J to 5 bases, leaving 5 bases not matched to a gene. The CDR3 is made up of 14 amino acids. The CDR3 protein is CASSVAGGQDTQYF. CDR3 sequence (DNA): TGTGCCAGCAGCGTAGCGGGGGGACAAGATACGCAGTATTTT.

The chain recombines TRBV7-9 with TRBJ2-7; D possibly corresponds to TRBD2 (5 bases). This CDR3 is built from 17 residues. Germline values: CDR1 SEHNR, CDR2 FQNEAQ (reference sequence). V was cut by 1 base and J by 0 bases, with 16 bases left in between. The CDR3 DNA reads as TGTGCCAGCAGCTTAGTCGAGAGGGTAACTAGCTCCTACGAGCAGTACTTC. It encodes CASSLVERVTSSYEQYF.

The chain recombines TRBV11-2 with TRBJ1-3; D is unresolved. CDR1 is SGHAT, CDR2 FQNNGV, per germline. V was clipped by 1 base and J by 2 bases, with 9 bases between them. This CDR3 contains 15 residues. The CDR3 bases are TGTGCCAGCAGCTTAGGGCACGCGGCTGGAAACACCATATATTTT. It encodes CASSLGHAAGNTIYF.

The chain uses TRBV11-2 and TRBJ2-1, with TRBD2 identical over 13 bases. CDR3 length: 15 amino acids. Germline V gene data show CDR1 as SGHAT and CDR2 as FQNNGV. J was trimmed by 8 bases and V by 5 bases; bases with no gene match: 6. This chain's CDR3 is CASSVLAGGRDEQFF. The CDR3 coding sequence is TGTGCCAGCAGCGTACTAGCGGGGGGGCGAGATGAGCAGTTCTTC. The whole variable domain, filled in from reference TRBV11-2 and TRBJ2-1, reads EAGVAQSPRYKIIEKRQSVAFWCNPISGHATLYWYQQILGQGPKLLIQFQNNGVVDDSQLPKDRFSAERLKGVDSTLKIQPAKLEDSAVYLCASSVLAGGRDEQFFGPGTRLTVL.

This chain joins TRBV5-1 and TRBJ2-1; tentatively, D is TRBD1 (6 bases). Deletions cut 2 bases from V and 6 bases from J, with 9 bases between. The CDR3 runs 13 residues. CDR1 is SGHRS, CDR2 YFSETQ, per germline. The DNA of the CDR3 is TGCGCCAGCAGCTTTGGCAGGGGCAATGAGCAGTTCTTC. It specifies CASSFGRGNEQFF.

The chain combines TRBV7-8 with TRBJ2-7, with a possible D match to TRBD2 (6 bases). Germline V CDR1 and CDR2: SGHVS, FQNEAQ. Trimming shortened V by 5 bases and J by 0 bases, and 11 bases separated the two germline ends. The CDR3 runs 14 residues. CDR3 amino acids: CASSPLGGSYEQYF. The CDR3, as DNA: TGTGCCAGCAGCCCTCTCGGGGGCTCCTACGAGCAGTACTTC.